This TCR beta chain derives from a study of beta chain features in type 1 diabetes. Study results and limitations: There was a moderate but significant shortening of TCRB CDR3s in all four CD4+ subsets of Type 1 diabetes patients.

Regarding this clone: The antigen remains undetermined.

V shed 5 bases and J 4 bases; nucleotides not matched to a gene: 7. The V gene's germline CDR1 is SQVTM and CDR2 ANQGSEA. The CDR3 consists of 13 residues. TCRB transcripts that were expressed got sequenced, as all of the isolated RNA had been reverse transcribed. Libraries were prepared by immunoSEQ multiplex PCR; TCRdb keeps only in-frame clonotypes and omits some of them. Of nearly 350,000 clones in the sample, under 8.5% were seen once. Specimen: central memory CD4+ T cells from blood. This TCR came from a woman aged 18-35 years in good health. The V call is TRBV29-1, the J call TRBJ2-7; 8 bases match TRBD2. The CDR3 DNA reads as TGCAGCGTTCGACTAGCGAGACTGTACGAGCAGTACTTC. Translated, it gives CSVRLARLYEQYF.